A single sample is the source of the 19 T cell receptor beta chains below, sequenced in a study of T cells in Graves' hyperthyroidism and ophthalmopathy. RNA transcripts gave rise to amplified TCR beta CDR3 regions. HTBI primers were the set used in a first-round RT-PCR of the TCR CDR3. Each CDR3 protein gets one entry after TCRdb re-called the multiplex PCR reads with MiXCR. The sample lists 400,000 to 550,000 distinct CDR3 sequences; roughly 14% were seen once. What was sequenced was blood. These receptor sequences come from a woman aged 18-29 years with Graves' hyperthyroidism.

V is TRBV20-1 and J is TRBJ2-7; 9 nucleotides align to TRBD1. V lost 6 bases and J lost 5; bases outside the gene matches: 8. Germline V CDR1 and CDR2: DFQATT, SNEGSKA (reference sequence). The CDR3 loop spans 13 amino acids. The CDR3 region is CSATGTGRHEQYV. In DNA form, the CDR3 reads TGCAGTGCCACCGGGACAGGGCGCCACGAGCAGTACGTC.

On this clonotype: A much larger clone differs by one base, so this may be a read error. The gene calls are TRBV9 and TRBJ2-1; 8 nucleotides agree with TRBD1. Germline-derived CDR1 and CDR2 are SGDLS and YYNGEE. V lost 1 base and J lost 9; bases outside the gene matches: 6. The CDR3 covers 14 residues. The CDR3: CASSVQGAVSEQFF. For the CDR3, the DNA is TGTGCCAGCAGCGTACAGGGGGCAGTCAGTGAGCAGTTCTTC.

This clonotype occurred many times. V and J are TRBV6-5 and TRBJ1-2; possibly TRBD1 for D (5 bases). V gave up 2 bases and J gave up 5 bases, with 9 bases separating them. CDR1 MNHEY and CDR2 SVGAGI come from the germline V gene. The CDR3 contains 13 residues. The DNA for the CDR3 is TGTGCCAGCAGTTACCTGGGACGATATGGCTACACCTTC. This codes for CASSYLGRYGYTF.

There are many counts of this clonotype. This sequence joins TRBV20-1 and TRBJ2-1, with 9 bases lining up with TRBD2. Per germline, CDR1 DFQATT and CDR2 SNEGSKA (reference sequence). This CDR3 has 13 amino acids. V lost 7 bases to trimming and J lost 9 bases; unmatched junction nucleotides: 10. The CDR3 is CSVGSGSIVEQFF. The DNA of the CDR3 is TGCAGTGTTGGTAGCGGGAGTATCGTTGAGCAGTTCTTC.

This chain joins TRBV6-4 and TRBJ1-1, with 7 bases lining up with TRBD1. The germline V gene has CDR1 MRHNA and CDR2 SNTAGT. The ends lost 4 bases at V and 7 bases at J; junction bases unmatched: 6. CDR3 length: 13 amino acids. The CDR3 protein is CASSARGDSEAFF. The CDR3 region has the DNA TGTGCCAGCAGTGCCCGGGGGGACAGTGAAGCTTTCTTT.

This clonotype appeared a few times. The chain has TRBV20-1 and TRBJ1-6, with D possibly TRBD1 on 5 matching bases. Germline CDR1 DFQATT, CDR2 SNEGSKA (reference sequence). V gave up 6 bases and J gave up 7 bases, with 13 bases separating them. CDR3 length equals 13 residues. CDR3 DNA: TGCAGTGCCTGGGACCTAGGCAATTCACCCCTCCACTTT. Translation gives CSAWDLGNSPLHF.

This clonotype was seen more than once but under ten times. The chain combines TRBV27 with TRBJ1-2, with 7 bases that match TRBD1. This CDR3 comprises 14 residues. Germline CDR1 reads MNHEY; CDR2 reads SMNVEV (reference sequence). The V and J ends lost 6 bases and 4 bases, in that order; junction bases with no gene match: 8. The DNA for the CDR3 is TGTGCCAGCAGACTAGGGACAGCCGGCTATGGCTACACCTTC. Protein: CASRLGTAGYGYTF.

This clonotype was detected many times. The rearrangement links TRBV7-2 to TRBJ2-7; D not resolved. Trimming took off 1 base at V and 1 base at J, with 5 bases between the two ends. The CDR3 contains 13 residues. CDR1 is SGHTA, CDR2 FQGNSA, per germline. CDR3 region: CASSLEQSYEQYF. The DNA for the CDR3 is TGTGCCAGCAGCTTAGAGCAGTCCTACGAGCAGTACTTC.

In regard to this clonotype: A much larger clone is a single base away; this may be a read error. The chain is built from TRBV13 and TRBJ2-6, with D possibly matching TRBD1 (5 bases). CDR3 length: 14 amino acids. Germline CDR1 PRHDT, CDR2 FYEKMQ (reference sequence). The CDR3 spells CAGSFWGRDNVLTF. The CDR3 nucleotides are TGTGCCGGCAGCTTTTGGGGCCGCGACAACGTCCTGACTTTC.

This clonotype was observed a handful of times. V is TRBV19 and J is TRBJ2-2, with TRBD2 matching 8 bases. Losses at the gene ends were 8 bases for V and 2 bases for J; bases not matched to a gene: 4. CDR3 length: 14 residues. CDR1 and CDR2 (germline): LNHDA, SQIVND (reference sequence). The CDR3 loop is CASLAGQNTGELFF. The CDR3 region has the DNA TGTGCCAGTTTAGCGGGACAAAACACCGGGGAGCTGTTTTTT.

The gene calls are TRBV28 and TRBJ2-3; D is perhaps TRBD2 (5 bases). This CDR3 spans 15 amino acids. CDR1 and CDR2 (germline): MDHEN, SYDVKM. Trimming left V 5 bases short and J 1 base short, with 13 bases between. The CDR3 nucleotides are TGTGCCAGCAGTCCCCCCCGGGGTGGCACAGATACGCAGTATTTT. It encodes CASSPPRGGTDTQYF.

This chain links TRBV6-2 or TRBV6-3 with TRBJ2-7; TRBD1 aligns across 7 bases. V dropped 6 bases and J dropped 4; count of bases not matched to a gene: 15. The CDR3 has 16 residues. CDR1 and CDR2 from the germline V gene are MNHEY and SVGEGT. CDR3 region: CASRPWDSKIVYEQYV. For the CDR3, the DNA is TGTGCCAGCAGGCCCTGGGACAGTAAAATCGTTTACGAGCAGTACGTC.

This clonotype was seen many times. The rearrangement links TRBV20-1 to TRBJ1-2, with D unresolved. V shed 5 bases and J shed 0 bases, with 16 bases lying between them. The CDR3 loop spans 15 amino acids. CDR1 and CDR2 (germline): DFQATT, SNEGSKA (reference sequence). The CDR3 DNA reads TGCAGTGCTGGCCTGCTCCGACCTTCTAACTATGGCTACACCTTC. Protein: CSAGLLRPSNYGYTF.

This clonotype was observed a few times. The chain couples TRBV4-2 to TRBJ2-3; 8 nucleotides align to TRBD2. Losses at the gene ends were 1 base for V and 6 bases for J; bases not matched to a gene: 9. CDR1 is LGHNA, CDR2 YNFKEQ, per germline. The CDR3 consists of 16 residues. The CDR3 region is CASSQGPGGAGDTQYF. The CDR3 coding sequence is TGTGCCAGCAGCCAAGGTCCGGGAGGGGCGGGGGATACGCAGTATTTT.

This clonotype was seen many times. CDR3 coding DNA: TGTGCCAGCAGCGTAGTATCAGGAGAGCTCTACAATGAGCAGTTCTTC. Translation: CASSVVSGELYNEQFF. The chain joins TRBV9 to TRBJ2-1, with unresolved D. The CDR3 runs to 16 residues. The V gene lost 0 bases and the J gene lost 3 bases, with 13 bases spanning the gap. CDR1 and CDR2 (germline): SGDLS, YYNGEE.

This clonotype was seen a few times. The rearrangement links TRBV18 to TRBJ2-7; possibly TRBD1 for D (6 bases). CDR1 KGHSH and CDR2 LQKENI come from the germline V gene. This CDR3 spans 13 amino acids. V was cut by 2 bases and J by 4 bases, with 9 bases left in between. The CDR3 spells CASSPGDKYEQYF. In DNA, the CDR3 is TGTGCCAGCTCACCAGGGGACAAATACGAGCAGTACTTC.

This clonotype was seen repeatedly, ten times or more. Here the CDR3 reads CASSPDPGLAETQYF. The CDR3 nucleotides are TGTGCCAGCAGCCCCGACCCGGGACTAGCGGAGACCCAGTACTTC. This chain joins TRBV7-3 and TRBJ2-5; 10 positions agree with TRBD2. The V segment lost 5 bases and the J segment 5 bases; nucleotides outside the gene matches: 8. The CDR3 covers 15 residues. Germline loops: CDR1 SGHTA, CDR2 FQGTGA.

The chain combines TRBV20-1 with TRBJ1-6; D gene uncertain. Germline-derived CDR1 and CDR2 are DFQATT and SNEGSKA (reference sequence). Trimming removed 5 bases at V and 7 bases at J, with 12 bases between. The CDR3 loop spans 13 amino acids. The CDR3 bases are TGCAGTGCTTCCACCTCCGGCAATTCACCCCTCCACTTT. Translation gives CSASTSGNSPLHF.

This clonotype occurred many times. V usage is TRBV7-6 and J usage is TRBJ2-7; no firm D call. This CDR3 has 15 amino acids. CDR1 is SGHVS, CDR2 FNYEAQ, per germline. Trimming took 1 base from V and 0 from J, leaving 10 bases between them. The chain's CDR3 is CASSLVGTNSYEQYF. The CDR3 bases are TGTGCCAGCAGCTTAGTGGGAACGAACTCCTACGAGCAGTACTTC.